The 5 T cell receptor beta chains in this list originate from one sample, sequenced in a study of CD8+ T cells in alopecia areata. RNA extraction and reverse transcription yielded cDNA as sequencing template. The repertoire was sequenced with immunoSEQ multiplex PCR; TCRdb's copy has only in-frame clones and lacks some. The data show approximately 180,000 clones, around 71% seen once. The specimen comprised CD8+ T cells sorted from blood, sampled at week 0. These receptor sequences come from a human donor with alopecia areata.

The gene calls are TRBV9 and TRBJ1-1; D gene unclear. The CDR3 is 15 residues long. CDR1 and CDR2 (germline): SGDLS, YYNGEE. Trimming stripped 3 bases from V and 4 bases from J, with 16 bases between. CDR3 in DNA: TGTGCCAGCAGCGCCTCCGCGGAGTTGAGCACTGAAGCTTTCTTT. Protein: CASSASAELSTEAFF.

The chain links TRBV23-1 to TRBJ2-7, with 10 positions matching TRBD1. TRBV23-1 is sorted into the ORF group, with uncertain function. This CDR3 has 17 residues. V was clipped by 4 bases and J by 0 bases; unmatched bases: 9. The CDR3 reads CASSRRDRGPSSYEQYF. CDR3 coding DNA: TGCGCCAGCAGTCGGCGGGACAGGGGCCCTAGCTCCTACGAGCAGTACTTC.

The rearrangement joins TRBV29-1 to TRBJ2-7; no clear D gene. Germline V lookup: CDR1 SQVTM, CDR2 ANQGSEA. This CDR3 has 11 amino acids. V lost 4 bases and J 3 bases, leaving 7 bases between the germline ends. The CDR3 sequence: CSVGLNYEQYF. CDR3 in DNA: TGCAGCGTTGGCCTGAACTACGAGCAGTACTTC.

The CDR3 loop is CASMISTNEKLFF. The DNA of the CDR3 is TGTGCCAGCATGATCTCAACTAATGAAAAACTGTTTTTT. This chain uses TRBV6-1 with TRBJ1-4; D remains unclear. CDR1 is MNHNS and CDR2 is SASEGT in the germline V gene. The V end lost 7 bases, the J end lost 0 bases, and 6 bases lay between the germline ends. CDR3 length: 13 amino acids.

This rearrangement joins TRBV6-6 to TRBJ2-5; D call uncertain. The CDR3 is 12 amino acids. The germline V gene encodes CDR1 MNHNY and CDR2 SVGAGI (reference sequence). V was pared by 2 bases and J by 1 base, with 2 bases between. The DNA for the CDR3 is TGTGCCAGCAGTTACGGCCAAGAGACCCAGTACTTC. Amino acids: CASSYGQETQYF.